These T cell receptor beta chains were read from a single sample in a study of regulatory T cells in long-lasting Graves disease. TCRdb reprocessed the multiplex PCR reads with MiXCR, giving one entry per CDR3 protein. The sample includes approximately 310,000 distinct CDR3 sequences, 15% to 20% of them seen just once. The sequencing used peripheral blood mononuclear cells (PBMCs), collected at new diagnosis, from a patient treated with antithyroid drugs. The receptors come from a female donor with Graves disease. Each CDR3 is given with its conserved first and last residue.

>TRBV18
CASSPGAGAHYGYTF
>TRBV9
CASSGNRRGDSPLHF
>TRBV28
CASRLTRGRGRETQYF
>TRBV4-1
CASSPPMVAGPYNEQFF
>TRBV2
CASSDPIAGIVTDTQYF
>TRBV7-9
CASKRDSSEAFF
>TRBV11-3
CASSIRHRGGTYNEQFF
>TRBV9
CASSVDRTDNEQFF
>TRBV10-1
CASSESGENSPLHF
>TRBV19
CASGEGFSGINEQFF
>TRBV3-1
CASSQERSNQPQHF
>TRBV3-1
CASSQLSGFYNEQFF
>TRBV28
CASSPMFDYGYTF